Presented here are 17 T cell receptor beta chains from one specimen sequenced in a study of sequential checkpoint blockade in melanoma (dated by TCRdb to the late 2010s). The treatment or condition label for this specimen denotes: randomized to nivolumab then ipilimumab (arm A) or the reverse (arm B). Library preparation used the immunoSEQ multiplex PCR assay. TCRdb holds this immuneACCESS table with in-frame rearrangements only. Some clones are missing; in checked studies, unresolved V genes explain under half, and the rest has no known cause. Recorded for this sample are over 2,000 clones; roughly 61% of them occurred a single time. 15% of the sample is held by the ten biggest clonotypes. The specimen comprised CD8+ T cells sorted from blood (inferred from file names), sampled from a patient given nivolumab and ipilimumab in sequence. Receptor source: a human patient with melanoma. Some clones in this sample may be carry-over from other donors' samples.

Here the CDR3 reads CASSPGGVYNEQFF. CDR3 in DNA: TGTGCCAGCTCACCCGGGGGGGTATACAATGAGCAGTTCTTC. The chain joins TRBV18 to TRBJ2-1, with 8 bases matching TRBD2. V was clipped by 3 bases and J by 4 bases; unmatched bases: 2. Germline loops: CDR1 KGHSH, CDR2 LQKENI. CDR3 length: 14 amino acids.

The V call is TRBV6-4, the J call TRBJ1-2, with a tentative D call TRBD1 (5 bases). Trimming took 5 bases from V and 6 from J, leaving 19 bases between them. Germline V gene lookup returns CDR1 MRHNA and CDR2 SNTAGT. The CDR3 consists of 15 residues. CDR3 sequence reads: CASSIRQGGTDGYTF. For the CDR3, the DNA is TGTGCCAGCAGTATAAGGCAGGGCGGAACTGATGGCTACACCTTC.

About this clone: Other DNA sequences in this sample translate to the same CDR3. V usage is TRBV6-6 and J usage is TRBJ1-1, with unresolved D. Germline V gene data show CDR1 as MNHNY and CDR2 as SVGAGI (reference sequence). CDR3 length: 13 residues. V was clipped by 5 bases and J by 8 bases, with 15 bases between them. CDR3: CASSEMDWAEAFF. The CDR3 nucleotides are TGTGCCAGCAGTGAGATGGACTGGGCCGAAGCTTTCTTT.

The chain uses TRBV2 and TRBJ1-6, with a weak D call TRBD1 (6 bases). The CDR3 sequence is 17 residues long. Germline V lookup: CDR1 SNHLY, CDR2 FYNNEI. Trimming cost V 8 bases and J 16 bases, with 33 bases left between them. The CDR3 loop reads CASGGDTKAGDVFHLHF. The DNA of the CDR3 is TGTGCCAGCGGTGGGGATACGAAGGCAGGGGACGTCTTTCATCTCCACTTT.

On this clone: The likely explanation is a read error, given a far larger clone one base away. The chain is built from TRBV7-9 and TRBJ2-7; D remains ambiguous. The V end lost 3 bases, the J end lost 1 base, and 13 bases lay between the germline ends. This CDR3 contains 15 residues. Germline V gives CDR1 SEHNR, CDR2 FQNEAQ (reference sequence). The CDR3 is CASSFSLAYSYEQYF. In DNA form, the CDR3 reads TGTGCCAGCAGCTTTAGCTTGGCTTATTCCTACGAGCAGTACTTC.

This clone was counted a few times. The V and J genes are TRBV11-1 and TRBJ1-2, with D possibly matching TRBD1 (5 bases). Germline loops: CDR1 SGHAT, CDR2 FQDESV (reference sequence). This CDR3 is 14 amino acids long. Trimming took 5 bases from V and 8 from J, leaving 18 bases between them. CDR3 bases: TGTGCCAGCAGCCCCGCGGGGCAGGTTAAAGGCTACACCTTC. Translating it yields CASSPAGQVKGYTF.

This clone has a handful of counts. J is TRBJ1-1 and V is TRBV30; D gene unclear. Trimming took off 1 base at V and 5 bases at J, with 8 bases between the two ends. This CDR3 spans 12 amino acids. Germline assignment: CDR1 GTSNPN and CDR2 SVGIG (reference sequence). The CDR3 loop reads CAWSETGTEAFF. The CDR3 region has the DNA TGTGCCTGGAGTGAAACCGGGACTGAAGCTTTCTTT.

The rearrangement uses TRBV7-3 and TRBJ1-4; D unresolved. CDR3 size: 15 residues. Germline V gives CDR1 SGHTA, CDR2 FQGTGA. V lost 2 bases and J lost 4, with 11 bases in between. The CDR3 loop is CASSLGGQHNEKLFF. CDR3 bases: TGTGCCAGCAGCTTAGGAGGCCAGCATAATGAAAAACTGTTTTTT.

As DNA, the CDR3 is TGTGCCAGCACGCCGAGCTCCTATAATTCACCCCTCCACTTT. This gives the protein CASTPSSYNSPLHF. The V and J genes are TRBV2 and TRBJ1-6, with D unresolved. In germline, CDR1 is SNHLY, CDR2 FYNNEI. Trimming stripped 7 bases from V and 0 bases from J, with 7 bases between. The CDR3 covers 14 residues.

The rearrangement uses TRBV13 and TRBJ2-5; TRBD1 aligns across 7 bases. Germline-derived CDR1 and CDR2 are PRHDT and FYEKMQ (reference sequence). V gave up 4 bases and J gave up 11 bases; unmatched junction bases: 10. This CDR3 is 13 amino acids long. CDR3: CASSSEGATEQYF. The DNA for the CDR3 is TGTGCCAGCAGCTCAGAGGGGGCCACAGAGCAGTACTTC.

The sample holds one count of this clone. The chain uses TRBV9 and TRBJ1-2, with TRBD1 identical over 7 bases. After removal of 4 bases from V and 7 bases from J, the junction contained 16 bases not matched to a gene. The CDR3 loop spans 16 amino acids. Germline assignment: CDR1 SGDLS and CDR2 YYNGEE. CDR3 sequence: CASSPRSQGGAGGYTF. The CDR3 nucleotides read TGTGCCAGCAGCCCACGCTCTCAGGGGGGCGCCGGTGGCTACACCTTC.

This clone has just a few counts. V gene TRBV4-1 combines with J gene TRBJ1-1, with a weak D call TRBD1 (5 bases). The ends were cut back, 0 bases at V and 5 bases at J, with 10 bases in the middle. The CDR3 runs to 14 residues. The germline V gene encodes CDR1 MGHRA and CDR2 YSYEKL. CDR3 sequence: CASSQDWEGTEAFF. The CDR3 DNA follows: TGCGCCAGCAGCCAAGATTGGGAGGGGACTGAAGCTTTCTTT.

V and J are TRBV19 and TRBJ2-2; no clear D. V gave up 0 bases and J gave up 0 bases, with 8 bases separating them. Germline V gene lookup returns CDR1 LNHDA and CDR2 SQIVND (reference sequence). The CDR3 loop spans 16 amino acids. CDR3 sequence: CASSIDPPTNTGELFF. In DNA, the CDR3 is TGTGCCAGTAGTATAGATCCCCCTACGAACACCGGGGAGCTGTTTTTT.

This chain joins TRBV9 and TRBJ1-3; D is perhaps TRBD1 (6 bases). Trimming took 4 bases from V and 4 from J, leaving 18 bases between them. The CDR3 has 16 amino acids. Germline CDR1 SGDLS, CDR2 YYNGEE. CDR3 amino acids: CASSLGTFFEGNTIYF. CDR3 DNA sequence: TGTGCCAGCAGCCTTGGGACATTTTTCGAAGGAAACACCATATATTTT.

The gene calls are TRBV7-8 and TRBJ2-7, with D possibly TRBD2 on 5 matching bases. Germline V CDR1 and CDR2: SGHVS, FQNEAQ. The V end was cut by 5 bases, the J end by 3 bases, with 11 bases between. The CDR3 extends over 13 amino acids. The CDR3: CASSPGLSYEQYF. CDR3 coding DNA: TGTGCCAGCAGCCCTGGACTGAGCTACGAGCAGTACTTC.

The CDR3 DNA follows: TGTGCCAGCAGCTTGGCTCTGCTCCGGGACAGGGTTGATTACGAGCAGTACTTC. Its protein product is CASSLALLRDRVDYEQYF. This sequence joins TRBV5-6 and TRBJ2-7; 9 positions agree with TRBD1. This CDR3 has 18 residues. Looked up from germline, CDR1 is SGHDT and CDR2 is YYEEEE. V lost 0 bases and J lost 4; bases outside the gene matches: 14.

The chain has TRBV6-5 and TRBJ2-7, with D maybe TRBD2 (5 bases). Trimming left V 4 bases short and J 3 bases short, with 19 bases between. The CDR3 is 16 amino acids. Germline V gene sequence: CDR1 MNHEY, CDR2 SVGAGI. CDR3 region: CASSWESGGAYYEQYF. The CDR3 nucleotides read TGTGCCAGCAGTTGGGAAAGTGGAGGCGCCTACTACGAGCAGTACTTC.